Below are 30 T cell receptor beta chains sequenced from a single sample in a study of shared clonotypes between healthy human individuals. In the naive CD8 group, cells lacked CD45RO and were positively selected for CCR7, so terminally differentiated effector memory CD45RA+ cells were left out. Clones were read by immunoSEQ multiplex PCR, and TCRdb kept only the in-frame ones, dropping some. This sample has nearly 2 million clones; about 95% occur once, and the top ten carry around 1%. Input material: naive CD8+ T cells sorted from blood. The source is a man between 18 and 29 years old in good health.

J is TRBJ2-7 and V is TRBV4-1; D gene ambiguous. The CDR3 runs 16 residues. V shed 0 bases and J shed 2 bases, with 14 bases lying between them. Germline V gene lookup returns CDR1 MGHRA and CDR2 YSYEKL. DNA of the CDR3: TGCGCCAGCAGCCAAGAGAAGAACAGTCTTACCTACGAGCAGTACTTC. It translates to CASSQEKNSLTYEQYF.

The chain combines TRBV19 with TRBJ2-1, with a tentative D call TRBD1 (6 bases). V was cut by 6 bases and J by 4 bases, with 16 bases left in between. The CDR3 contains 15 residues. Germline V gives CDR1 LNHDA, CDR2 SQIVND (reference sequence). The CDR3 DNA sequence: TGTGCCAGTAGCATCCTACGGACAGAGTACAATGAGCAGTTCTTC. The encoded protein is CASSILRTEYNEQFF.

The chain employs TRBV14 and TRBJ2-7; tentative D call: TRBD1 (5 bases). The CDR3 contains 16 residues. Germline assignment: CDR1 SGHDN and CDR2 FVKESK. V dropped 4 bases and J dropped 6 bases, with 22 bases sitting between them. CDR3 residues: CASSPPALGQRLEQYF. The CDR3 DNA sequence: TGTGCCAGCAGCCCTCCGGCGTTGGGGCAGAGACTCGAGCAGTACTTC.

V is TRBV5-6 and J is TRBJ1-1; a possible D gene is TRBD1 (6 bases). CDR1 is SGHDT and CDR2 is YYEEEE in the germline V gene. V shed 0 bases and J shed 2 bases, with 17 bases lying between them. The CDR3 has 17 residues. CDR3 DNA sequence: TGTGCCAGCAGCTTGGTAGGGGAAACAGGGATCAACACTGAAGCTTTCTTT. Amino acids: CASSLVGETGINTEAFF.

V usage is TRBV13 and J usage is TRBJ2-7, with 11 positions matching TRBD1. In germline, CDR1 is PRHDT, CDR2 FYEKMQ (reference sequence). This CDR3 has 16 amino acids. After removal of 5 bases from V and 3 bases from J, the junction contained 9 bases not matched to a gene. The CDR3 reads CASSHLPGQGDYEQYF. For the CDR3, the DNA is TGTGCCAGCAGCCACCTCCCGGGACAGGGGGACTACGAGCAGTACTTC.

A remark on this clone: Different DNA sequences within this sample yield the same CDR3. The chain is built from TRBV6-5 and TRBJ1-2; D is unclear. Germline assignment: CDR1 MNHEY and CDR2 SVGAGI. The germline V and J ends were trimmed by 6 bases and 8 bases, with 10 bases remaining between them. The CDR3 totals 11 residues. This chain's CDR3 is CASSPGGGYTF. The CDR3 region has the DNA TGTGCCAGCAGCCCTGGCGGGGGCTACACCTTC.

This chain joins TRBV11-2 and TRBJ2-7, with D perhaps being TRBD1 or TRBD2 (5 bases each). V was clipped by 4 bases and J by 0 bases, with 13 bases between them. This CDR3 has 15 residues. Germline V gene lookup returns CDR1 SGHAT and CDR2 FQNNGV. CDR3 bases: TGTGCCAGCAGCTCCTCATACGGGACCTCCTACGAGCAGTACTTC. Amino acid sequence: CASSSSYGTSYEQYF. Filled out from reference TRBV11-2 and TRBJ2-7, the complete variable domain reads EAGVAQSPRYKIIEKRQSVAFWCNPISGHATLYWYQQILGQGPKLLIQFQNNGVVDDSQLPKDRFSAERLKGVDSTLKIQPAKLEDSAVYLCASSSSYGTSYEQYFGPGTRLTVT.

This chain links TRBV7-9 with TRBJ1-6; TRBD1 agrees at 8 bases. Germline V CDR1 and CDR2: SEHNR, FQNEAQ (reference sequence). The CDR3 length is 16 residues. Germline trimming cut 2 bases from V and 7 bases from J; bases unmatched to any gene: 7. The CDR3 bases are TGTGCCAGCAGCTTACTGACAGGGGTCAAAAATTCACCCCTCCACTTT. It is translated as CASSLLTGVKNSPLHF.

J is TRBJ1-4 and V is TRBV6-1, with D uncertain. The CDR3 is 14 amino acids. The V gene lost 4 bases and the J gene lost 4 bases, with 10 bases spanning the gap. Germline V gene lookup returns CDR1 MNHNS and CDR2 SASEGT. The CDR3, as DNA: TGTGCCAGCAGTGTGGAGGACCTTAATGAAAAACTGTTTTTT. This encodes CASSVEDLNEKLFF.

This sequence joins TRBV7-2 and TRBJ2-5, with D maybe TRBD2 (6 bases). V lost 0 bases to trimming and J lost 5 bases, with 16 bases between them. Germline V gene lookup returns CDR1 SGHTA and CDR2 FQGNSA. This CDR3 has 16 amino acids. The CDR3 spells CASSLAAYAEGETQYF. The DNA of the CDR3 is TGTGCCAGCAGCTTAGCGGCGTACGCGGAGGGGGAGACCCAGTACTTC.

The V call is TRBV13, the J call TRBJ2-5; the D gene is possibly TRBD1 (5 bases). Trimming took 2 bases from V and 2 from J, leaving 9 bases between them. The CDR3 is 14 residues long. Germline-derived CDR1 and CDR2 are PRHDT and FYEKMQ (reference sequence). The DNA of the CDR3 is TGTGCCAGCAGCTTAAAACAGGAACAAGAGACCCAGTACTTC. This translates into CASSLKQEQETQYF.

As to this clone: This specimen includes other DNA sequences encoding the same CDR3. The chain is built from TRBV6-5 and TRBJ2-2; D is possibly TRBD1 (6 bases). Germline V gene sequence: CDR1 MNHEY, CDR2 SVGAGI. The CDR3 consists of 12 residues. V dropped 4 bases and J dropped 8 bases, with 8 bases sitting between them. In DNA form, the CDR3 reads TGTGCCAGCAGTTTAGGGACAGGGGAGCTGTTTTTT. Translated: CASSLGTGELFF.

The CDR3 coding sequence is TGTGCCAGCAGAGATCCCGGCCCTAACTATGGCTACACCTTC. This encodes CASRDPGPNYGYTF. This sequence joins TRBV25-1 and TRBJ1-2; the D is unclear. Germline V lookup: CDR1 MGHDK, CDR2 SYGVNS. This CDR3 is 14 amino acids long. Trimming stripped 6 bases from V and 0 bases from J, with 11 bases between.

This clone was recorded only once. The chain couples TRBV5-6 to TRBJ1-5, with D possibly matching TRBD1 (5 bases). V was trimmed by 5 bases and J by 6 bases, leaving 15 bases between them. Germline-derived CDR1 and CDR2 are SGHDT and YYEEEE. This CDR3 contains 14 residues. The CDR3 sequence: CASSLGDAGQPQHF. The CDR3 DNA is TGTGCCAGCAGTTTAGGGGATGCAGGTCAGCCCCAGCATTTT.

Worth noting for this clone: Different DNA sequences within this sample yield the same CDR3. This chain links TRBV9 with TRBJ2-7; D is perhaps TRBD1 (6 bases). CDR3 length: 14 amino acids. V gave up 0 bases and J gave up 3 bases, with 10 bases separating them. Germline V gene sequence: CDR1 SGDLS, CDR2 YYNGEE. The CDR3 region has the DNA TGTGCCAGCAGCGTAGCAGGGACAAGCTACGAGCAGTACTTC. It yields the protein CASSVAGTSYEQYF. The complete variable domain, with remaining parts taken from reference TRBV9 and TRBJ2-7, reads DSGVTQTPKHLITATGQRVTLRCSPRSGDLSVYWYQQSLDQGLQFLIQYYNGEERAKGNILERFSAQQFPDLHSELNLSSLELGDSALYFCASSVAGTSYEQYFGPGTRLTVT.

This chain joins TRBV4-1 and TRBJ1-2, with D possibly matching TRBD1 (5 bases). This CDR3 region has 13 residues. The V end lost 9 bases, the J end lost 4 bases, and 15 bases lay between the germline ends. Germline lookup yields CDR1 MGHRA and CDR2 YSYEKL. This CDR3 reads CASEPGKGYGYTF. The CDR3 region has the DNA TGCGCCAGTGAGCCAGGGAAGGGCTATGGCTACACCTTC.

This clone was found once. The rearrangement joins TRBV27 to TRBJ1-2, with a weak D call TRBD1 (5 bases). Germline CDR1 reads MNHEY; CDR2 reads SMNVEV (reference sequence). The CDR3 contains 13 residues. The V end lost 8 bases, the J end lost 6 bases, and 16 bases lay between the germline ends. The CDR3 region is CASRAPGGDGYTF. CDR3 bases: TGTGCCAGCCGGGCGCCGGGAGGGGATGGCTACACCTTC.

The V call is TRBV27, the J call TRBJ2-3; 9 nucleotides line up with TRBD2. The germline gives CDR1 MNHEY, CDR2 SMNVEV (reference sequence). The CDR3 runs to 16 residues. The ends lost 6 bases at V and 2 bases at J; junction bases unmatched: 9. CDR3 coding DNA: TGTGCCAGCAGGTTAGATAGCGGGGGTTTCACAGATACGCAGTATTTT. Amino acids: CASRLDSGGFTDTQYF.

In its sample, this clone was seen a few times. Other DNA sequences of this sample code for an identical CDR3. This chain connects TRBV19 to TRBJ1-1, with D unclear. CDR1 is LNHDA and CDR2 is SQIVND in the germline V gene (reference sequence). The V gene lost 0 bases and the J gene lost 0 bases, with 5 bases spanning the gap. This CDR3 comprises 14 residues. The DNA for the CDR3 is TGTGCCAGTAGTATAGACAGCTTGAACACTGAAGCTTTCTTT. Translation: CASSIDSLNTEAFF.

This chain joins TRBV13 and TRBJ2-4; D unclear. This CDR3 has 12 residues. V was cut by 4 bases and J by 8 bases, with 9 bases left in between. CDR1 and CDR2 from the germline V gene are PRHDT and FYEKMQ (reference sequence). CDR3 region: CASSYDRDIQYF. In nucleotides, the CDR3 is TGTGCCAGCAGCTATGACCGCGACATTCAGTACTTC.

The chain joins TRBV30 to TRBJ2-5, with D tentatively TRBD1 (5 bases). This CDR3 has 15 amino acids. CDR1 and CDR2 (germline): GTSNPN, SVGIG (reference sequence). V lost 7 bases and J 4 bases, leaving 22 bases between the germline ends. The CDR3 spells CASSALGHSTETQYF. CDR3 coding DNA: TGTGCCTCGTCTGCTCTAGGACACTCTACAGAGACCCAGTACTTC.

The chain links TRBV6-1 to TRBJ2-7, with 8 bases fitting TRBD1. The CDR3 loop spans 13 amino acids. Germline-derived CDR1 and CDR2 are MNHNS and SASEGT. The V segment lost 7 bases and the J segment 4 bases; nucleotides outside the gene matches: 6. The CDR3 DNA follows: TGTGCCAGCACCCCAGGGGGCAAGTACGAGCAGTACTTC. Amino acids: CASTPGGKYEQYF.

The chain employs TRBV7-9 and TRBJ1-1, with D possibly matching TRBD1 (5 bases). Per germline, CDR1 SEHNR and CDR2 FQNEAQ (reference sequence). Trimming removed 1 base from V and 1 base from J, with 13 bases in between. This CDR3 contains 16 residues. The CDR3 DNA reads as TGTGCCAGCAGCTTAGAACCTGACAGACCGAACACTGAAGCTTTCTTT. This gives the protein CASSLEPDRPNTEAFF.

This chain joins TRBV14 and TRBJ2-3; D is unresolved. The germline gives CDR1 SGHDN, CDR2 FVKESK. The ends were cut back, 2 bases at V and 0 bases at J, with 9 bases in the middle. CDR3 size: 15 residues. The chain's CDR3 is CASSQTRSSTDTQYF. The CDR3 DNA sequence: TGTGCCAGCAGCCAAACGAGATCTAGCACAGATACGCAGTATTTT. The full variable domain, completed using reference TRBV14 and TRBJ2-3, is EAGVTQFPSHSVIEKGQTVTLRCDPISGHDNLYWYRRVMGKEIKFLLHFVKESKQDESGMPNNRFLAERTGGTYSTLKVQPAELEDSGVYFCASSQTRSSTDTQYFGPGTRLTVL.

Of note for this clone: Other DNA sequences in the sample encode the same CDR3. V gene TRBV27 combines with J gene TRBJ2-7; D is tentatively TRBD1 or TRBD2 (5 bases each). V gave up 3 bases and J gave up 0 bases, with 9 bases separating them. In germline, CDR1 is MNHEY, CDR2 SMNVEV (reference sequence). The CDR3 runs 14 residues. CDR3 loop: CASSFRDGSYEQYF. The CDR3, as DNA: TGTGCCAGCAGTTTCCGGGACGGCTCCTACGAGCAGTACTTC.

This chain connects TRBV4-1 to TRBJ2-2; no clear D. Germline V gives CDR1 MGHRA, CDR2 YSYEKL. Trimming cost V 2 bases and J 5 bases, with 12 bases left between them. The CDR3 is 15 amino acids. The CDR3 loop reads CASSQIGRVTGELFF. The CDR3 DNA follows: TGCGCCAGCAGCCAAATAGGACGAGTGACCGGGGAGCTGTTTTTT.

This chain links TRBV30 with TRBJ2-7; 12 bases line up with TRBD1. The CDR3 extends over 15 amino acids. Germline trimming cut 1 base from V and 4 bases from J; bases unmatched to any gene: 5. Germline CDR1 reads GTSNPN; CDR2 reads SVGIG (reference sequence). The CDR3 loop is CAWSGDRGLGYEQYF. The CDR3 nucleotides are TGTGCCTGGAGTGGGGACAGGGGGCTTGGGTACGAGCAGTACTTC.

The V and J genes are TRBV6-5 and TRBJ1-1; D remains unclear. This CDR3 is built from 12 residues. Deletions cut 5 bases from V and 2 bases from J, with 6 bases between. Germline lookup yields CDR1 MNHEY and CDR2 SVGAGI. The CDR3 region has the DNA TGTGCCAGCAGTCTCGATAACACTGAAGCTTTCTTT. Protein product: CASSLDNTEAFF.

The chain couples TRBV2 to TRBJ2-2; 7 positions agree with TRBD2. Looked up from germline, CDR1 is SNHLY and CDR2 is FYNNEI. With 4 bases clipped from V and 4 bases from J, the junction kept 6 bases outside the gene matches. The CDR3 runs 15 residues. The CDR3 loop is CASSAGGQPTGELFF. DNA of the CDR3: TGTGCCAGCAGTGCGGGGGGTCAACCCACCGGGGAGCTGTTTTTT.

V usage is TRBV4-3 and J usage is TRBJ2-2; 11 nucleotides line up with TRBD2. CDR1 and CDR2 (germline): LGHNA, YSLEER. CDR3 length equals 15 residues. V lost 4 bases and J lost 4; bases outside the gene matches: 2. The DNA of the CDR3 is TGCGCCAGCAGCCCCACTAGCGGGAGCACCGGGGAGCTGTTTTTT. This codes for CASSPTSGSTGELFF.